The present entry profiles one TCR beta chain with its context. Its antigen is undetermined. Time point described: cycle 4 day 1 (C4D1), after 6 weeks of nivolumab. Following autologous stem cell transplantation, relapse occurred in every patient, and exposure to brentuximab vedotin varied. This record comes from a study of PD-1 blockade in classical Hodgkin lymphoma. Regarding the study as a whole: In CD4+ cells, TCR diversity went up significantly by C4D1, but in CD8+ cells it did not. Reports indicated that newly diagnosed patients had lower baseline TCR diversity than healthy donors did. Why the repertoires differ is still unclear, perhaps disease activity or prior therapy.

Generated by immunoSEQ multiplex PCR, the TCRdb table keeps only in-frame clones and is missing some. Of roughly 100,000 clones detected, about 92% appear once; the ten largest clones hold roughly 20%. Germline CDR1 is MNHNS and CDR2 is SASEGT. The CDR3 is 15 residues long. Trimming took off 7 bases at V and 2 bases at J, with 18 bases between the two ends. Sequences were derived from peripheral blood mononuclear cells (PBMCs), sampled before the fourth cycle of nivolumab. J is TRBJ2-7 and V is TRBV6-1; no clear D gene. This TCR came from a human donor with classical Hodgkin lymphoma. This CDR3 reads CASNSQDVLTYEQYF. For the CDR3, the DNA is TGTGCCAGCAATTCTCAGGACGTACTAACCTACGAGCAGTACTTC.